Below, 28 T cell receptor beta chains from the same sample are listed, as sequenced in a study of early T cells in non-severe SARS-CoV-2 infection (dated by TCRdb to 2020 to 2023). The library was built by means of 5' RACE. Data came from a NextSeq 500. TCRdb reanalyzed the raw reads on its own, using fastp at Q25 for trimming and MiXCR for clone calling, and kept in-frame beta chains. Each CDR3 protein appears once, grouped with its most common genes and DNA. The sample has 120,000 or so distinct CDR3 sequences on record, roughly an eighth of them singletons. The ten most abundant clones make up around 4% of the sample. The specimen comprised whole blood, sampled at baseline. The source is an adult who was a healthcare worker with PCR-confirmed SARS-CoV-2 infection or an uninfected control (not recorded which).

This clonotype was seen a few times. This chain connects TRBV10-3 to TRBJ2-3, with D perhaps matching TRBD2 (6 bases). This CDR3 is built from 15 residues. Per germline, CDR1 ENHRY and CDR2 SYGVKD. V was shortened by 3 bases and J by 1 base, with 11 bases between the two germline ends. CDR3 protein: CAISEGVAGTDTQYF. CDR3 nucleotides: TGTGCCATCAGTGAAGGGGTAGCGGGCACAGATACGCAGTATTTT.

A word on this clonotype: Being one base from a much bigger clone, this may be a read error. The rearrangement links TRBV9 to TRBJ1-1; D gene uncertain. The CDR3 spans 15 residues. The ends were cut back, 0 bases at V and 3 bases at J, with 12 bases in the middle. The germline V gene encodes CDR1 SGDLS and CDR2 YYNGEE. The CDR3 spells CASSVGGFLYTEAFF. As DNA, the CDR3 is TGTGCCAGCAGCGTAGGTGGCTTTCTGTACACTGAAGCTTTCTTT.

The chain recombines TRBV25-1 with TRBJ1-1; D unresolved. The CDR3 runs 15 residues. Germline V lookup: CDR1 MGHDK, CDR2 SYGVNS. V gave up 4 bases and J gave up 1 base, with 13 bases separating them. The CDR3 region is CASSGYPSWNTEAFF. In DNA, the CDR3 is TGTGCCAGCAGTGGGTATCCAAGCTGGAACACTGAAGCTTTCTTT.

The J gene is TRBJ1-2, the V gene TRBV2, with 12 bases that match TRBD1. The V gene end was trimmed by 1 base and the J gene end by 5 bases; junction bases not matched to a gene: 2. From germline, CDR1 is SNHLY and CDR2 FYNNEI. This CDR3 is built from 15 residues. The CDR3 is CASSEEGQGAYGYTF. The DNA of the CDR3 is TGTGCCAGCAGTGAAGAGGGACAGGGGGCGTATGGCTACACCTTC.

The V call is TRBV20-1, the J call TRBJ1-1; 7 nucleotides line up with TRBD1. The V gene's germline CDR1 is DFQATT and CDR2 SNEGSKA (reference sequence). V trimming: 3 bases; J trimming: 1 base; junction bases outside the gene matches: 11. This CDR3 is built from 16 residues. The CDR3 loop reads CSARLHGTEANTEAFF. The CDR3, as DNA: TGCAGTGCTAGGCTACACGGGACAGAAGCGAACACTGAAGCTTTCTTT.

This clonotype was seen ten or more times. J is TRBJ2-2 and V is TRBV5-1; no reliable D call. CDR1 is SGHRS and CDR2 is YFSETQ in the germline V gene. CDR3 length: 15 amino acids. The V end lost 0 bases, the J end lost 1 base, and 7 bases lay between the germline ends. CDR3 nucleotides: TGCGCCAGCAGCTTGGTTGGATTGAACACCGGGGAGCTGTTTTTT. Its translation: CASSLVGLNTGELFF. Combining the CDR3 with reference TRBV5-1 and TRBJ2-2 gives the whole variable domain KAGVTQTPRYLIKTRGQQVTLSCSPISGHRSVSWYQQTPGQGLQFLFEYFSETQRNKGNFPGRFSGRQFSNSRSEMNVSTLELGDSALYLCASSLVGLNTGELFFGEGSRLTVL.

The chain couples TRBV12-3 or TRBV12-4 to TRBJ2-1, with TRBD2 identical over 7 bases. J was trimmed by 9 bases and V by 5 bases; bases with no gene match: 10. The CDR3 loop spans 14 amino acids. CDR3 loop: CASSAIHWGGEQFF. In DNA, the CDR3 is TGTGCCAGCAGTGCAATACATTGGGGGGGTGAGCAGTTCTTC.

V gene TRBV7-2 combines with J gene TRBJ2-1, with no clear D. The CDR3 spans 13 residues. CDR1 is SGHTA, CDR2 FQGNSA, per germline. Between the trimmed V and J ends, which lost 1 base and 3 bases, there was a span of 4 bases. CDR3 coding DNA: TGTGCCAGCAGCTTAGGCGACTACAATGAGCAGTTCTTC. It is translated as CASSLGDYNEQFF.

Many counts were recorded for this clonotype. J is TRBJ1-3 and V is TRBV13; D remains unclear. This CDR3 has 19 residues. Germline lookup yields CDR1 PRHDT and CDR2 FYEKMQ (reference sequence). V lost 1 base, J lost 2 bases, and 21 bases lay in between. The CDR3 spells CASSLAASPRGFAGNTIYF. The CDR3 DNA reads TGTGCCAGCAGCTTAGCGGCCAGCCCCCGTGGGTTTGCTGGAAACACCATATATTTT.

V and J are TRBV28 and TRBJ1-4; D is undetermined. With 3 bases removed from V and 6 bases from J, the gap between germline ends came to 11 bases. There are 14 residues in the CDR3. Germline V gene lookup returns CDR1 MDHEN and CDR2 SYDVKM. Written as DNA, the CDR3 is TGTGCCAGCAGTTTGTTCTCAGGAGATGAAAAACTGTTTTTT. It translates to CASSLFSGDEKLFF.

This clonotype came up many times. This chain links TRBV9 with TRBJ2-1; 10 nucleotides line up with TRBD2. Germline-derived CDR1 and CDR2 are SGDLS and YYNGEE. The CDR3 is made up of 13 amino acids. V was pared by 3 bases and J by 8 bases, with 2 bases of the junction left unmatched. CDR3 loop: CASSDLAGDEQFF. The CDR3 bases are TGTGCCAGCAGCGATCTAGCGGGGGATGAGCAGTTCTTC.

The table lists this clonotype with a few counts. This chain connects TRBV7-2 to TRBJ2-7; 7 bases line up with TRBD1. The CDR3 is 14 amino acids. Germline CDR1 is SGHTA and CDR2 is FQGNSA. J lost 3 bases, V lost 5 bases, and 7 bases had no gene match. The CDR3 is CASSPNRGNYEQYF. The CDR3 DNA reads TGTGCCAGCAGCCCCAACAGGGGCAACTACGAGCAGTACTTC.

This clonotype has at least ten counts. The rearrangement uses TRBV6-5 and TRBJ1-1; a weak D match, TRBD1 (6 bases). This CDR3 comprises 13 residues. The V gene's germline CDR1 is MNHEY and CDR2 SVGAGI. The V end lost 8 bases, the J end lost 3 bases, and 13 bases lay between the germline ends. Written as DNA, the CDR3 is TGTGCCAGCTCCTTTCACAGGGACACTGAAGCTTTCTTT. It translates to CASSFHRDTEAFF.

The sample holds a few counts of this clonotype. This chain joins TRBV9 and TRBJ2-5, with 9 bases that match TRBD2. The germline CDR1 and CDR2 sequences are SGDLS and YYNGEE. The V and J ends lost 2 bases and 5 bases, in that order; junction bases with no gene match: 4. The CDR3 contains 14 residues. CDR3 sequence reads: CASSVSGGGETQYF. The CDR3 bases are TGTGCCAGCAGCGTTAGCGGGGGCGGGGAGACCCAGTACTTC.

In its sample, this clonotype was seen a few times. V is TRBV2 and J is TRBJ2-1, with D uncertain. Deletions cut 10 bases from V and 9 bases from J, with 16 bases between. The germline V gene has CDR1 SNHLY and CDR2 FYNNEI. The CDR3 sequence is 12 residues long. The CDR3 region is CANKTSSGEQFF. CDR3 nucleotide sequence: TGTGCCAACAAGACCTCCTCGGGTGAGCAGTTCTTC.

The chain links TRBV12-3 or TRBV12-4 to TRBJ1-6; D gene uncertain. The CDR3 loop spans 15 amino acids. The V end lost 3 bases, the J end lost 5 bases, and 11 bases lay between the germline ends. CDR3 coding DNA: TGTGCCAGCAGTTTTTCCGTACGGAATAATTCACCCCTCCACTTT. This encodes CASSFSVRNNSPLHF.

The V gene is TRBV20-1, the J gene TRBJ1-5; no firm D call. Germline CDR1 DFQATT, CDR2 SNEGSKA (reference sequence). There are 14 residues in the CDR3. The V and J ends lost 4 bases and 0 bases respectively, with 10 bases between them. Written as DNA, the CDR3 is TGCAGTGCTACTACAGCTTATAGCAATCAGCCCCAGCATTTT. Translation: CSATTAYSNQPQHF.

The CDR3 nucleotides read TGTGCCAGCAGCTTAGCCCCAGGGCTCAATCAGCCCCAGCATTTT. It specifies CASSLAPGLNQPQHF. The chain couples TRBV11-2 to TRBJ1-5, with TRBD1 as a possible D gene (5 bases). This CDR3 contains 15 residues. Germline V gives CDR1 SGHAT, CDR2 FQNNGV. The ends were cut back, 1 base at V and 3 bases at J, with 10 bases in the middle. Complete variable domain (other parts from reference TRBV11-2 and TRBJ1-5): EAGVAQSPRYKIIEKRQSVAFWCNPISGHATLYWYQQILGQGPKLLIQFQNNGVVDDSQLPKDRFSAERLKGVDSTLKIQPAKLEDSAVYLCASSLAPGLNQPQHFGDGTRLSIL.

The sample holds a few counts of this clonotype. The genes are TRBV29-1 and TRBJ2-3, with D perhaps matching TRBD1 (6 bases). Germline V CDR1 and CDR2: SQVTM, ANQGSEA. V gave up 7 bases and J gave up 1 base, with 12 bases separating them. The length of the CDR3 is 13 residues. CDR3 sequence reads: CSALTGGTDTQYF. The CDR3 DNA reads as TGCAGCGCGCTGACAGGCGGCACAGATACGCAGTATTTT.

This clonotype has more than one count but fewer than ten. The CDR3 sequence is CASSTSGGARETQYF. As DNA, the CDR3 is TGTGCCAGCAGCACTAGCGGGGGGGCCCGAGAGACCCAGTACTTC. The J gene is TRBJ2-5, the V gene TRBV5-4; 13 bases fit TRBD2. CDR3 size: 15 residues. V lost 4 bases to trimming and J lost 4 bases; unmatched junction nucleotides: 4. CDR1 is SGHNT, CDR2 YYREEE, per germline (reference sequence).

J is TRBJ2-5 and V is TRBV7-9; D may be TRBD1 (5 bases). The ends were cut back, 2 bases at V and 5 bases at J, with 12 bases in the middle. CDR3 length: 14 residues. CDR1 and CDR2 from the germline V gene are SEHNR and FQNEAQ (reference sequence). The CDR3 sequence: CASSLPSAGETQYF. The CDR3 DNA follows: TGTGCCAGCAGCTTACCCTCAGCAGGGGAGACCCAGTACTTC.

This chain uses TRBV2 with TRBJ2-5; TRBD1 is a possible D gene (6 bases). Germline V gives CDR1 SNHLY, CDR2 FYNNEI. This CDR3 contains 17 residues. V was cut by 2 bases and J by 1 base, with 17 bases left in between. The CDR3 spells CASSEMGHVWVQETQYF. Written as DNA, the CDR3 is TGTGCCAGCAGTGAAATGGGACACGTGTGGGTCCAAGAGACCCAGTACTTC.

The rearrangement links TRBV4-1 to TRBJ2-7, with no clear D. This CDR3 spans 17 amino acids. The germline CDR1 and CDR2 sequences are MGHRA and YSYEKL. Trimming took off 1 base at V and 0 bases at J, with 16 bases between the two ends. The chain's CDR3 is CASSQAVSGGTSYEQYF. The CDR3 DNA is TGCGCCAGCAGCCAAGCCGTGTCTGGCGGAACCTCCTACGAGCAGTACTTC.

This clonotype was counted ten times or more. The chain links TRBV5-1 to TRBJ2-3, with TRBD2 matching over 9 bases. Germline V gene data show CDR1 as SGHRS and CDR2 as YFSETQ. The CDR3 sequence is 16 residues long. The V gene end was trimmed by 2 bases and the J gene end by 2 bases; junction bases not matched to a gene: 6. The CDR3 here is CASSLLAGEVTDTQYF. CDR3 in DNA: TGCGCCAGCAGCTTATTAGCGGGAGAGGTCACAGATACGCAGTATTTT.

This clonotype was detected a few times. This chain links TRBV6-6 with TRBJ2-7, with TRBD1 matching 7 bases. Germline values: CDR1 MNHNY, CDR2 SVGAGI (reference sequence). V trimming: 6 bases; J trimming: 1 base; junction bases outside the gene matches: 9. The CDR3 totals 15 residues. The CDR3 sequence: CASSPADRRSYEQYF. CDR3 in DNA: TGTGCCAGCAGCCCTGCGGACAGGCGATCCTACGAGCAGTACTTC.

This clonotype has only a few counts. The genes are TRBV18 and TRBJ2-7; weak D call: TRBD1 (6 bases). The CDR3 spans 16 residues. Germline CDR1 is KGHSH and CDR2 is LQKENI. V lost 3 bases, J lost 2 bases, and 17 bases lay in between. This CDR3 is CASSPDIQGLTYEQYF. CDR3 in DNA: TGTGCCAGCTCACCGGATATCCAGGGGCTAACCTACGAGCAGTACTTC.

The V gene is TRBV12-3 or TRBV12-4, the J gene TRBJ2-3; tentatively, D is TRBD2 (5 bases). The V end lost 6 bases, the J end lost 2 bases, and 15 bases lay between the germline ends. The CDR3 extends over 15 amino acids. The CDR3 loop is CASSLTRILTDTQYF. The CDR3 nucleotides are TGTGCCAGCAGCCTCACTAGGATACTCACAGATACGCAGTATTTT.

This clonotype was observed a few times. The chain carries TRBV5-1 and TRBJ1-1; possible D gene TRBD1, 6 bases. Germline loops: CDR1 SGHRS, CDR2 YFSETQ. The CDR3 runs 14 residues. Trimming left V 0 bases short and J 4 bases short, with 10 bases between. The CDR3 DNA is TGCGCCAGCAGCTTGGACAGGGCCGCCACTGAAGCTTTCTTT. This encodes CASSLDRAATEAFF.